This T cell receptor (beta chain) was sequenced for a study of metastatic and nonmetastatic thyroid tumors. This clone was seen once. MiXCR was used by TCRdb to re-call the PCR reads. The data show some 15,000 clones, approximately 31% seen once. Every patient underwent thyroid surgery untreated. The source is a female donor with papillary thyroid cancer or a benign thyroid nodule (not recorded which). Some clones in this sample may be carry-over from other donors' samples. The sequenced material came from tumor tissue.

CDR3 coding DNA: TGCGCCAGCAGCTTGGCGGTGGGGGTGACTGAAGCTTTCTTT. Translated, it gives CASSLAVGVTEAFF. The chain links TRBV5-1 to TRBJ1-1; tentatively, D is TRBD1 (5 bases). Germline values: CDR1 SGHRS, CDR2 YFSETQ. V shed 0 bases and J shed 5 bases, with 11 bases lying between them. This CDR3 is 14 amino acids long. The full variable domain, its missing parts supplied by reference TRBV5-1 and TRBJ1-1, is KAGVTQTPRYLIKTRGQQVTLSCSPISGHRSVSWYQQTPGQGLQFLFEYFSETQRNKGNFPGRFSGRQFSNSRSEMNVSTLELGDSALYLCASSLAVGVTEAFFGQGTRLTVV.